A selection of T cell receptor beta chains follows, all from one sample in a study of spatial heterogeneity in lung cancer. TCRdb itself ran the 5' RACE reads through MiXCR, one entry per CDR3 protein. The data hold about 18,000 distinct CDR3 sequences, with less than 9.5% observed a single time. The input for sequencing was PBMCs, taken at follow-up. These receptors came from a male donor with early-stage non-small cell lung cancer. Both conserved end residues are part of each CDR3. A D gene is named only where the DNA matches it firmly. Some rows mark clone size as missing; the rest say once, few, many or name a class of expanded clone.

j_call v_call d_call clone_size cdr3_nt cdr3_aa
TRBJ1-1 TRBV19 NA many TGTGCCAGTACATCTAAGGGGAACACTGAAGCTTTCTTT CASTSKGNTEAFF
TRBJ1-6 TRBV27 TRBD1 many TGTGCCAGCAGTCTGGACAGGGTGCGGCATTCACCCCTCCACTTT CASSLDRVRHSPLHF
TRBJ2-5 TRBV3-1 NA few TGTGCCAGCAGCCCATTTGGACAGCAGTACCAAGAGACCCAGTACTTC CASSPFGQQYQETQYF
TRBJ2-5 TRBV5-6 TRBD2 NA TGTGCCAGCAGCCCTGGGTATGGCGGGAGCAGGGCGGAGACCCAGTACTTC CASSPGYGGSRAETQYF
TRBJ2-1 TRBV5-4 TRBD1 many TGTGCCAGCAGCAAGGGACAGGGCGGCTACAATGAGCAGTTCTTC CASSKGQGGYNEQFF
TRBJ2-3 TRBV29-1 TRBD2 many TGCAGCGTTCCCCGGAGCGGGAGTGATACGCAGTATTTT CSVPRSGSDTQYF
TRBJ2-3 TRBV6-4 NA many TGTGCCAGCAGTGACTCGGCAGGATCTAGCACAGATACGCAGTATTTT CASSDSAGSSTDTQYF
TRBJ2-3 TRBV5-6 TRBD1 few TGTGCCAGCAGCTTGGTGGACAGGAGCTCCACAGATACGCAGTATTTT CASSLVDRSSTDTQYF
TRBJ1-1 TRBV28 TRBD1 NA TGTGCCAGCAGTCTTACAGGGGGCGAATCTGAAGCTTTCTTT CASSLTGGESEAFF
TRBJ1-5 TRBV19 NA NA TGTGCCAGTAGTATACGGGCTAGCCGGTTGCCCCAGCATTTT CASSIRASRLPQHF
TRBJ1-2 TRBV6-6 NA NA TGTGCCGGCGGGGCCCTCTATGGCTACACCTTC CAGGALYGYTF
TRBJ2-5 TRBV10-2 NA many TGCGCCAGCAGTGAGTCTTCCATCCAGACCCAGTACTTC CASSESSIQTQYF
TRBJ2-5 TRBV6-5 TRBD2 NA TGTGCCAGCAGTTACTCTACTAGCGGGAGAGAGACCCAGTACTTC CASSYSTSGRETQYF
TRBJ2-7 TRBV27 NA few TGTGCCAGCAGTCCCACTAAGTACGAGCAGTACTTC CASSPTKYEQYF
TRBJ2-1 TRBV10-2 NA many TGCGCCAGCAACCGGGACTTCTACAATGAGCAGTTCTTC CASNRDFYNEQFF
TRBJ1-1 TRBV28 TRBD1 NA TGTGCCAGCAGTTTCCAGACAGGGGGGAACACTGAAGCTTTCTTT CASSFQTGGNTEAFF
TRBJ2-7 TRBV12-3/TRBV12-4 NA NA TGTGCCAGCAGCCCAAGCAAGGCTGGCTCCTACGAGCAGTACTTC CASSPSKAGSYEQYF
TRBJ1-6 TRBV7-8 NA few TGTGCCAGCAGCCCAGGGACGGCAGTCAGAGACTTT CASSPGTAVRDF
TRBJ2-3 TRBV6-2/TRBV6-3 NA NA TGTGCCAGCAGTTCCGCCCTGGCAGCCACAGATACGCAGTATTTT CASSSALAATDTQYF
TRBJ2-1 TRBV6-1 TRBD2 many TGTGCCAGCATAACTAGCGGGGAATACAATGAGCAGTTCTTC CASITSGEYNEQFF
TRBJ2-2 TRBV18 NA medium-sized TGTGCCAGCTCAATTACAGGGTCGAACACCGGGGAGCTGTTTTTT CASSITGSNTGELFF
TRBJ2-5 TRBV4-1 NA few TGCGCCAGCAGCCAAGATTGGGGGTTTGGGGCAGCGACCCAGTACTTC CASSQDWGFGAATQYF
TRBJ2-1 TRBV25-1 NA many TGTGCCAGCAGACCCAATGGCGGGAACGAGCAGTTCTTC CASRPNGGNEQFF
TRBJ1-1 TRBV7-9 NA NA TGTGCCAGCAGCTTAGAGCAGGGGAGCACTGAAGCTTTCTTT CASSLEQGSTEAFF
TRBJ1-2 TRBV12-3/TRBV12-4 TRBD1 NA TGTGCCAGCAGTTCCCAACAGGGGAACTATGGCTACACCTTC CASSSQQGNYGYTF
TRBJ1-5 TRBV30 TRBD1 many TGTGCCTGGAGGCCACAGGGGGCGCCGGGTCAGCCCCAGCATTTT CAWRPQGAPGQPQHF
TRBJ1-5 TRBV30 NA NA TGTGCCTGGAGTGGGGGGGGCAATCAGCCCCAGCATTTT CAWSGGGNQPQHF
TRBJ2-3 TRBV29-1 NA many TGCAGCGTTGAGACTAGAGTTAGCACAGATACGCAGTATTTT CSVETRVSTDTQYF
TRBJ1-5 TRBV7-9 NA NA TGTGCCAGCAGCTTTCCGGACAGGCCCCAGCATTTT CASSFPDRPQHF
TRBJ1-5 TRBV29-1 NA once TGCAGCGTTGCTGATGTCAATCAGCCCCAGCATTTT CSVADVNQPQHF
TRBJ2-6 TRBV28 NA many TGTGCCAGCAGTTTTCGACAGCCTTCTGGGGCCAACGTCCTGACTTTC CASSFRQPSGANVLTF
TRBJ1-1 TRBV6-1 NA NA TGTGCCAGCAGTGGATATAGGACGGACAGTGAAGCTTTCTTT CASSGYRTDSEAFF
TRBJ2-3 TRBV4-2 NA many TGTGCCAGCAGCCAAGAGACAGATACGCAGTATTTT CASSQETDTQYF
TRBJ2-1 TRBV11-3 NA many TGTGCCAGCAGCTTAGACGACAATGAGCAGTTCTTC CASSLDDNEQFF
TRBJ1-1 TRBV20-1 NA few TGCAGTGCCCTACAATGGGAGGGGCCTAACACTGAAGCTTTCTTT CSALQWEGPNTEAFF
TRBJ2-7 TRBV7-9 TRBD2 many TGTGCCAGCAGCTTAGCCAGCGGGGTTGCCTACGAGCAGTACTTC CASSLASGVAYEQYF
TRBJ2-6 TRBV7-7 NA many TGTGCCAGCCTCAGCGTCCTGACTTTC CASLSVLTF
TRBJ2-3 TRBV7-9 TRBD1 many TGTGCCAGCAGGCCATACAGGGGTAGTGCAGATACGCAGTATTTT CASRPYRGSADTQYF
TRBJ1-2 TRBV6-5 NA many TGTGCCAGCAGAAGGACAGACAACTATGGCTACACCTTC CASRRTDNYGYTF
TRBJ1-1 TRBV30 TRBD1 many TGTGCCTGGAGTCCGAACCCCGACAGGGAGAACACTGAAGCTTTCTTT CAWSPNPDRENTEAFF
TRBJ2-1 TRBV6-6 NA NA TGTGCCAGCAGGCCACCACAGGGTACCTACAATGAGCAGTTCTTC CASRPPQGTYNEQFF
TRBJ1-3 TRBV10-2 NA many TGCGCCAGCAGTGAGTCGGAAACAGGGTTCTCTGGAAACACCATATATTTT CASSESETGFSGNTIYF
TRBJ2-5 TRBV12-3/TRBV12-4 NA NA TGTGCCAGCAGTTTAGGTCCTGAGACCCAGTACTTC CASSLGPETQYF